The 10 T cell receptor beta chains below come from one sample, sequenced in a study of CD8 T cells in Susac syndrome (dated by TCRdb to 2018 to 2020). Library preparation used the immunoSEQ multiplex PCR assay. RNA was extracted using the RNeasy kit, and about 0.45 to 1 microgram was reverse transcribed with random hexamers. The public reads were reprocessed in TCRdb via fastp at Q25 and MiXCR, keeping in-frame beta chains. CDR3 protein sequences are deduplicated, and each keeps its most common genes and DNA. A total of about 73,000 distinct CDR3 sequences appear in this sample, around 96% of them only once. The ten largest clonotypes hold 0.3% to 0.4% of the sample. The sample consisted of CD8+ T cells from PBMCs. Receptors were obtained from a human donor with multiple sclerosis.

CDR3 protein: CASSLVQGDFSGYTF. DNA of the CDR3: TGTGCCAGCAGCTTGGTTCAGGGGGATTTCAGTGGCTACACCTTC. This chain uses TRBV5-6 with TRBJ1-2, with 7 positions matching TRBD1. The CDR3 contains 15 residues. The V and J ends lost 0 bases and 7 bases, in that order; junction bases with no gene match: 9. Germline V gene sequence: CDR1 SGHDT, CDR2 YYEEEE. Full variable domain (remainder filled in from reference TRBV5-6 and TRBJ1-2): DAGVTQSPTHLIKTRGQQVTLRCSPKSGHDTVSWYQQALGQGPQFIFQYYEEEERQRGNFPDRFSGHQFPNYSSELNVNALLLGDSALYLCASSLVQGDFSGYTFGSGTRLTVV.

The CDR3 bases are TGTGCCAGTAGTATCGCAGGGAGGGGATCTGGAAACACCATATATTTT. Translated, it gives CASSIAGRGSGNTIYF. The chain has TRBV19 and TRBJ1-3, with a weak D call TRBD1 (5 bases). Germline lookup yields CDR1 LNHDA and CDR2 SQIVND (reference sequence). The CDR3 sequence is 16 residues long. V lost 3 bases and J lost 1, with 13 bases in between.

This chain joins TRBV7-9 and TRBJ2-7, with 8 bases matching TRBD1. J lost 12 bases, V lost 5 bases, and 18 bases had no gene match. Germline CDR1 is SEHNR and CDR2 is FQNEAQ (reference sequence). There are 15 residues in the CDR3. As DNA, the CDR3 is TGTGCCAGCAGCCCCAAAGTCGCACCGGGACAGGTGAGGTACTTC. As protein: CASSPKVAPGQVRYF.

This rearrangement joins TRBV11-3 to TRBJ1-1; D unclear. Germline lookup yields CDR1 SGHNT and CDR2 YENEEA. This CDR3 has 13 residues. V lost 5 bases, J lost 3 bases, and 10 bases lay in between. DNA for the CDR3: TGTGCCAGCAGCCGGTTGGCCTACACTGAAGCTTTCTTT. It yields the protein CASSRLAYTEAFF. The entire variable domain, with the rest obtained from reference TRBV11-3 and TRBJ1-1, is as follows: EAGVVQSPRYKIIEKKQPVAFWCNPISGHNTLYWYLQNLGQGPELLIRYENEEAVDDSQLPKDRFSAERLKGVDSTLKIQPAELGDSAVYLCASSRLAYTEAFFGQGTRLTVV.

This clonotype has just one count. Here the CDR3 reads CASSGTPDNEQFF. CDR3 bases: TGTGCCAGCAGCGGGACTCCTGACAATGAGCAGTTCTTC. The V and J genes are TRBV12-3 or TRBV12-4 and TRBJ2-1; possible D gene TRBD2, 6 bases. V lost 6 bases and J lost 5, with 11 bases in between. CDR3 length: 13 residues.

The chain is built from TRBV9 and TRBJ2-7; 8 bases map to TRBD2. Germline V lookup: CDR1 SGDLS, CDR2 YYNGEE. V shed 0 bases and J 4 bases; nucleotides not matched to a gene: 6. The CDR3 sequence is 15 residues long. The CDR3 DNA is TGTGCCAGCAGCGTAGCCGGTAGCGGGAATTACGAGCAGTACTTC. This encodes CASSVAGSGNYEQYF. The full variable domain, completed using reference TRBV9 and TRBJ2-7, is DSGVTQTPKHLITATGQRVTLRCSPRSGDLSVYWYQQSLDQGLQFLIQYYNGEERAKGNILERFSAQQFPDLHSELNLSSLELGDSALYFCASSVAGSGNYEQYFGPGTRLTVT.

The V call is TRBV5-4, the J call TRBJ2-3; TRBD2 might be the D (5 bases). The germline V gene encodes CDR1 SGHNT and CDR2 YYREEE (reference sequence). This CDR3 contains 11 residues. Between the trimmed V and J ends, which lost 7 bases and 6 bases, there was a span of 9 bases. CDR3 in DNA: TGTGCCAGCTCCGGGGATGATACGCAGTATTTT. It specifies CASSGDDTQYF.

V and J are TRBV5-1 and TRBJ2-2; D perhaps matches TRBD1 (5 bases). The CDR3 spans 13 residues. Germline V gives CDR1 SGHRS, CDR2 YFSETQ. The V end was cut by 4 bases, the J end by 5 bases, with 9 bases between. CDR3 sequence: CASSVGLTGELFF. The CDR3 nucleotides are TGCGCCAGCAGCGTGGGGCTGACCGGGGAGCTGTTTTTT.

The V and J genes are TRBV4-2 and TRBJ1-1; D might be TRBD1 (5 bases). Trimming left V 0 bases short and J 4 bases short, with 18 bases between. CDR3 length equals 17 residues. The germline CDR1 and CDR2 sequences are LGHNA and YNFKEQ. The CDR3 loop is CASSQEVLQGAGTEAFF. In DNA, the CDR3 is TGTGCCAGCAGCCAAGAGGTCCTTCAGGGTGCGGGCACTGAAGCTTTCTTT.

The rearrangement links TRBV6-1 to TRBJ1-2; D is ambiguous. V was pared by 2 bases and J by 1 base, with 8 bases between. Per germline, CDR1 MNHNS and CDR2 SASEGT. This CDR3 has 14 residues. The CDR3 sequence: CASSESRGNYGYTF. For the CDR3, the DNA is TGTGCCAGCAGTGAATCCCGGGGTAACTATGGCTACACCTTC.